The 10 T cell receptor beta chains listed next were all sequenced from one sample in a study of T cells in women clearing cervical HPV infection. Here immunoSEQ multiplex PCR was the method, and the copy in TCRdb shows in-frame clones only, minus some. The sample includes over 20,000 clones. Sequences were obtained from blood buffy coat. The receptors stem from a woman aged 18 to 75 with a cervical HPV16 infection that either progressed to CIN3+ or cleared (not recorded which).

A remark on this clone: The sequence runs out 3 residues before the end of the CDR3; the remainder is reconstructed from the germline J gene. V usage is TRBV19 and J usage is TRBJ1-1; unclear D gene. CDR1 and CDR2 (germline): LNHDA, SQIVND (reference sequence). V was cut by 5 bases and J by 7 bases, with 17 bases left in between. This CDR3 is built from 14 residues. CDR3 bases read: TGTGCCAGTAGTCTCACAAACAGACCCCTTGAA. Residues: CASSLTNRPLE. The whole CDR3 region reads CASSLTNRPLEAFF.

Worth noting for this clone: Sequencing ends 3 residues short of the CDR3 end; the germline J gene provides the rest. The V gene is TRBV7-2, the J gene TRBJ2-5; the match to TRBD1 covers 8 bases. Germline values: CDR1 SGHTA, CDR2 FQGNSA. The CDR3 is 14 amino acids. The J segment lost 6 bases and the V segment lost 5 bases, leaving 8 bases of the junction unmatched. Partial CDR3 DNA: TGTGCCAGCAGCCCGGACAGGGCGAGCCAGACC. It codes for CASSPDRASQT. The whole CDR3 reads CASSPDRASQTQYF. Looking up the rest from reference TRBV7-2 and TRBJ2-5 gives the full variable domain: GAGVSQSPSNKVTEKGKDVELRCDPISGHTALYWYRQSLGQGLEFLIYFQGNSAPDKSGLPSDRFSAERTGGSVSTLTIQRTQQEDSAVYLCASSPDRASQTQYFGPGTRLLVL.

On this clone: The sequence runs out 3 residues before the end of the CDR3; the remainder is reconstructed from the germline J gene. The gene calls are TRBV30 and TRBJ2-7; 7 nucleotides agree with TRBD2. This CDR3 is built from 14 residues. The J segment lost 4 bases and the V segment lost 0 bases, leaving 6 bases of the junction unmatched. Looked up from germline, CDR1 is GTSNPN and CDR2 is SVGIG (reference sequence). The CDR3 reads CAWSVGREFYEQYF. The sequenced part of the CDR3 DNA is TGTGCCTGGAGTGTAGGGCGGGAGTTTTACGAG.

A word on this clone: Read data end 3 residues before the CDR3 end; the end is taken from the germline J gene. The gene calls are TRBV20-1 and TRBJ1-1; 7 bases fit TRBD1. V lost 3 bases to trimming and J lost 0 bases; unmatched junction nucleotides: 7. CDR1 is DFQATT and CDR2 is SNEGSKA in the germline V gene (reference sequence). The CDR3 contains 15 residues. The sequenced CDR3 bases are TGCAGTGCTAGGCCTGCCGGGACAGTGAACACTGAA. This translates into CSARPAGTVNTE. The CDR3, in full, reads CSARPAGTVNTEAFF.

Partial CDR3 DNA: TGCAGTGCCATTGACAGGACAGGGTGGGAAAAA. Protein product: CSAIDRTGWEK. The CDR3, in full, reads CSAIDRTGWEKLFF. V is TRBV20-1 and J is TRBJ1-4, with 8 positions matching TRBD1. Coverage ceases 3 residues before the CDR3 finishes, and the germline J gene fills in the end. Germline V lookup: CDR1 DFQATT, CDR2 SNEGSKA (reference sequence). This CDR3 has 14 amino acids. V lost 6 bases, J lost 8 bases, and 11 bases stayed unmatched.

Concerning this clone itself: The read gets to within 3 residues of the CDR3 end, and the germline J gene fills in the rest. This chain connects TRBV19 to TRBJ1-1; 7 bases agree with TRBD1. The CDR3 totals 15 residues. V lost 5 bases and J lost 4; bases outside the gene matches: 10. The germline gives CDR1 LNHDA, CDR2 SQIVND (reference sequence). CDR3 in amino acids: CASSLRRQGGTEAFF. The DNA read from the CDR3 is TGTGCCAGTAGTCTAAGGCGGCAGGGGGGCACTGAA.

Worth noting for this clone: The CDR3 is cut off 3 residues early in the read; its end comes from the germline J gene. The genes are TRBV5-1 and TRBJ1-1, with D hard to call. The CDR3 runs 15 residues. V was pared by 7 bases and J by 2 bases, with 18 bases between. Germline V gene data show CDR1 as SGHRS and CDR2 as YFSETQ. The CDR3 spells CASHEGPTSNTEAFF. The part of the CDR3 DNA that was read is TGCGCCAGCCACGAAGGGCCGACCTCAAACACTGAA.

This CDR3 reads CSASSGGDYNEQFF. CDR3 DNA (partial): TGCAGTGCTAGTAGTGGGGGGGATTACAATGAG. The rearrangement joins TRBV20-1 to TRBJ2-1; 7 nucleotides match TRBD2. The CDR3 extends 3 residues past the end of the read, so its final part is completed from the germline J gene. This CDR3 is 14 amino acids long. The germline V gene encodes CDR1 DFQATT and CDR2 SNEGSKA (reference sequence). J lost 4 bases, V lost 3 bases, and 6 bases had no gene match.

Comments on this clone: Coverage ceases 3 residues before the CDR3 finishes, and the germline J gene fills in the end. V and J are TRBV11-3 and TRBJ2-1; 10 nucleotides agree with TRBD2. The CDR3 is 14 amino acids. The trim removed 2 bases at V and 6 bases at J, leaving 1 base unmatched. CDR1 and CDR2 from the germline V gene are SGHNT and YENEEA. CDR3 amino acids: CASSLPSGGNEQFF. The sequenced CDR3 bases are TGTGCCAGCAGCTTACCTAGCGGGGGCAATGAG.

The CDR3 region is CATRIMTGGNRDTEAFF. The part of the CDR3 DNA that was read is TGTGCCACACGAATTATGACAGGGGGCAATCGGGACACTGAA. This chain connects TRBV19 to TRBJ1-1, with 10 bases fitting TRBD1. The CDR3 is cut off 3 residues early in the read; its end comes from the germline J gene. Germline V CDR1 and CDR2: LNHDA, SQIVND (reference sequence). V lost 10 bases to trimming and J lost 3 bases; unmatched junction nucleotides: 17. This CDR3 is built from 17 residues.